One T cell receptor beta chain is described in this entry. Antigen specificity is unknown. CDR3 size: 16 residues. The germline CDR1 and CDR2 sequences are MDHEN and SYDVKM. Trimming pared 6 bases from V and 1 base from J, leaving 18 bases between. The source of the sample is a study of vaccination effects on CD4 cells after COVID-19. At the level of the study: Participants each got two BNT162b2 or mRNA-1273 vaccine doses. General study points: Clones induced by infection and by vaccine showed marked clonal contraction late after vaccination.

Profiling relied on immunoSEQ multiplex PCR, and the TCRdb table lists in-frame clones only, not all of them. The repertoire includes about 25,000 clones, around 72% of them detected once, and roughly 5% sits in the top ten. Sequencing was preceded by expansion of antigen-specific CD4+ T cells with viral peptide pools in the ViraFEST assay. Subsequent to approximately 11 days of culture, CD4+ T cells were isolated. Nucleocapsid antibody tests were negative, and the vaccine recipients had no prior SARS-CoV-2 infection. Wells of some 1.9 million PBMC each were grown with 7.5 to 10 IU/ml IL-2 and 8.5 to 10 ug/ml peptides. Replacing half the medium with IL-2 medium was done on days 3 and 7.

This sequence was found in a human donor who received a COVID-19 vaccine. The chain is built from TRBV28 and TRBJ1-1; D is unclear. Here the sequenced sample was CD4+ T cells from PBMCs cultured with SARS-CoV-2 spike peptides, taken before COVID-19 vaccination. The CDR3 DNA follows: TGTGCCAGCAGACCCCAACTCCCCTCGGAGAACACTGAAGCTTTCTTT. This translates into CASRPQLPSENTEAFF.